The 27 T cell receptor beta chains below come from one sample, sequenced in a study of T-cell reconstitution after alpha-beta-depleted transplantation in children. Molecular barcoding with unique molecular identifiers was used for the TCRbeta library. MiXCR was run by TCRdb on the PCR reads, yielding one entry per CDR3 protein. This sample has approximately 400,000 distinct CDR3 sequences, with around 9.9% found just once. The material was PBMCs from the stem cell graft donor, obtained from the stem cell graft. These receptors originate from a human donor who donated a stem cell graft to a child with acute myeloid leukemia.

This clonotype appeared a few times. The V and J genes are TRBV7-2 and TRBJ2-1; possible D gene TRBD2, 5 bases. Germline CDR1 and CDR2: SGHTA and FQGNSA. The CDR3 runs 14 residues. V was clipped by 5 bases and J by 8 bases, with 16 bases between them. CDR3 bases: TGTGCCAGCAGCCCGACCACTAGATTGGATGAGCAGTTCTTC. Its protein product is CASSPTTRLDEQFF.

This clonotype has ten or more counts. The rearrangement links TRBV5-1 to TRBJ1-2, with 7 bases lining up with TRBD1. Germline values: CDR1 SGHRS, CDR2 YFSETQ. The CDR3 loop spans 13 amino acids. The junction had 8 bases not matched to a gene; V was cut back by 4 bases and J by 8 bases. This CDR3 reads CASSPLTGMGYTF. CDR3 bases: TGCGCCAGCAGCCCACTGACAGGGATGGGCTACACCTTC.

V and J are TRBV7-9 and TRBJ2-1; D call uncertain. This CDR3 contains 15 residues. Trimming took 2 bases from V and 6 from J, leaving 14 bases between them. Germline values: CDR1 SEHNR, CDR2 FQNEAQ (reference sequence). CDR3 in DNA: TGTGCCAGCAGCTTAACGGATGGCCCTTTCAATGAGCAGTTCTTC. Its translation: CASSLTDGPFNEQFF. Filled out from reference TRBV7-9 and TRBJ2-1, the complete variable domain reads DTGVSQNPRHKITKRGQNVTFRCDPISEHNRLYWYRQTLGQGPEFLTYFQNEAQLEKSRLLSDRFSAERPKGSFSTLEIQRTEQGDSAMYLCASSLTDGPFNEQFFGPGTRLTVL.

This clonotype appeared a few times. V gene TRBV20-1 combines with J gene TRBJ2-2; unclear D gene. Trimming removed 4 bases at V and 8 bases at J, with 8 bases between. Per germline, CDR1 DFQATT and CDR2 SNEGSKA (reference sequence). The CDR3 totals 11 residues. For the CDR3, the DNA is TGCAGTGCTAAGGATAGGGGGGAGCTGTTTTTT. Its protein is CSAKDRGELFF.

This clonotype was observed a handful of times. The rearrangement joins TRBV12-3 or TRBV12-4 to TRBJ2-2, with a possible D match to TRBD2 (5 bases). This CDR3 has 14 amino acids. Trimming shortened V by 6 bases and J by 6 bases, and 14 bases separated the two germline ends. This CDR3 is CASRKRGRSGELFF. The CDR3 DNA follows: TGTGCCAGCAGAAAACGGGGAAGGTCCGGGGAGCTGTTTTTT.

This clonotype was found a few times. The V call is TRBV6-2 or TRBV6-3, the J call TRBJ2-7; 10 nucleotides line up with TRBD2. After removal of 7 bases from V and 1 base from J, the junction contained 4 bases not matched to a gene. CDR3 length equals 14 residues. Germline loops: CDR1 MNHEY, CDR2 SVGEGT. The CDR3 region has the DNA TGTGCCAGCAAGCTAGCGGGAGTGTCCTACGAGCAGTACTTC. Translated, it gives CASKLAGVSYEQYF.

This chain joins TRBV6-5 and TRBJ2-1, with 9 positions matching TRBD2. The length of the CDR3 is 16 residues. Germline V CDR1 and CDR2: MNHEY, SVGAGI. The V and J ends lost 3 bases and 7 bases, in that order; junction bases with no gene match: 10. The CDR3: CASSYGSSGSLNEQFF. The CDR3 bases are TGTGCCAGCAGTTATGGTAGTAGCGGGAGTTTGAATGAGCAGTTCTTC.

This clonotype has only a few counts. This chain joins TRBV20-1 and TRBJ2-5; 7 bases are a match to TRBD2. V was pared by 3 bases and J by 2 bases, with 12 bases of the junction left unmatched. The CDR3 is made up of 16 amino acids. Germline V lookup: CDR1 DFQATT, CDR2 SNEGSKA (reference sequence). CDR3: CSASALLAVEQETQYF. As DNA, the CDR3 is TGCAGTGCTAGCGCACTCCTAGCGGTCGAACAAGAGACCCAGTACTTC.

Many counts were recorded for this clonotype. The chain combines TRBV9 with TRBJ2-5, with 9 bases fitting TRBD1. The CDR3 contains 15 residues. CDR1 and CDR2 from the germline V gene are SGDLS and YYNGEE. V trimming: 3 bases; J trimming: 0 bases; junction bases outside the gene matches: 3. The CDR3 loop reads CASSDRDRDQETQYF. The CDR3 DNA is TGTGCCAGCAGCGACCGGGACAGGGACCAAGAGACCCAGTACTTC.

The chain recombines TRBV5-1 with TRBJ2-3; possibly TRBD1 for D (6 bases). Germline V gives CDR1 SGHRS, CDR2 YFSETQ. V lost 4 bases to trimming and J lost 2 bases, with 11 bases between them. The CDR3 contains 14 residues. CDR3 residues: CASSTRQATDTQYF. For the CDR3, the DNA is TGCGCCAGCAGCACACGACAGGCCACAGATACGCAGTATTTT.

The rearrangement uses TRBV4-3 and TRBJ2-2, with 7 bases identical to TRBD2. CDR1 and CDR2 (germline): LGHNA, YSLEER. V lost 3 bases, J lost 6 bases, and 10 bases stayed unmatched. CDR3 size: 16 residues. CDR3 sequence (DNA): TGCGCCAGCAGCCATGGCGGGAGTGGTTGGGCCGGGGAGCTGTTTTTT. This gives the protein CASSHGGSGWAGELFF.

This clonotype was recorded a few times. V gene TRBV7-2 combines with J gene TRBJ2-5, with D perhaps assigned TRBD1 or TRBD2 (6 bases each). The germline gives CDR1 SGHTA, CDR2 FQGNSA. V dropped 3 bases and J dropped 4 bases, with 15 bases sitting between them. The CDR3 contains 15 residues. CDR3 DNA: TGTGCCAGCAGCTTCGAGGGGGGCCGTTTAGAGACCCAGTACTTC. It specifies CASSFEGGRLETQYF.

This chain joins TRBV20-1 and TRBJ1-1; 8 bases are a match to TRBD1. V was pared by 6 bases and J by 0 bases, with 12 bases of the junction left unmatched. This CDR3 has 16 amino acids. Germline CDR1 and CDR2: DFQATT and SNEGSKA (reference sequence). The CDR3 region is CSALTGAGVMNTEAFF. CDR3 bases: TGCAGTGCATTGACAGGGGCCGGGGTCATGAACACTGAAGCTTTCTTT.

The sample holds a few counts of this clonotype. The CDR3 here is CASSVSSGRTGELFF. DNA of the CDR3: TGTGCCAGCAGCGTCTCTAGCGGGAGAACCGGGGAGCTGTTTTTT. The V and J genes are TRBV7-9 and TRBJ2-2, with 10 positions matching TRBD2. Germline CDR1 SEHNR, CDR2 FQNEAQ (reference sequence). Trimming cost V 5 bases and J 5 bases; bases outside gene matches: 5. The CDR3 totals 15 residues.

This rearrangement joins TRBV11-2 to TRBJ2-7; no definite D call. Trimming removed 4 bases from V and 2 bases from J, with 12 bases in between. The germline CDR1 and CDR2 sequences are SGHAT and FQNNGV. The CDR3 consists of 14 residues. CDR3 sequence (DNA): TGTGCCAGCAGCTCGATGCGGAAGGCCTACGAGCAGTACTTC. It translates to CASSSMRKAYEQYF.

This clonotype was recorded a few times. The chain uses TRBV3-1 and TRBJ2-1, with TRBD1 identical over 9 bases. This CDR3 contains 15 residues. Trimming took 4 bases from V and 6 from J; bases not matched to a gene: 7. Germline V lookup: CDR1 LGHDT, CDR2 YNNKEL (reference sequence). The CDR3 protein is CASSRGTGPSNEQFF. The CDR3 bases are TGTGCCAGCAGCCGAGGGACAGGGCCCAGCAATGAGCAGTTCTTC.

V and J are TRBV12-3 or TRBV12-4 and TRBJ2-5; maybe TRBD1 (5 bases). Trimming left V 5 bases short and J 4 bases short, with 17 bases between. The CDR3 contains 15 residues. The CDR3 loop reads CASSTDSDKGETQYF. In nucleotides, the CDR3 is TGTGCCAGCAGTACCGACAGTGACAAGGGAGAGACCCAGTACTTC.

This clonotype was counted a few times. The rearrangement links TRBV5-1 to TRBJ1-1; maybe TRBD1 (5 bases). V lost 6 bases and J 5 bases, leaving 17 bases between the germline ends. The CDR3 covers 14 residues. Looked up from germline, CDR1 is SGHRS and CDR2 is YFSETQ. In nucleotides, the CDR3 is TGCGCCAGCACCGACGGGGCCCGGAGGACTGAAGCTTTCTTT. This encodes CASTDGARRTEAFF.

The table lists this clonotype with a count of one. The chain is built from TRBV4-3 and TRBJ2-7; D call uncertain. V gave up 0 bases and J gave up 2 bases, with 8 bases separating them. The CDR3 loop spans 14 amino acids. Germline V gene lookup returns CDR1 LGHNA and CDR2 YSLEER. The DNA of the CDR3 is TGCGCCAGCAGCCAAGATGGGCAAACCTACGAGCAGTACTTC. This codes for CASSQDGQTYEQYF.

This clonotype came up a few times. CDR3 in DNA: TGTGCCAGCAGTGAATTTTGGGGGAGCGGCAATCAGCCCCAGCATTTT. It specifies CASSEFWGSGNQPQHF. J is TRBJ1-5 and V is TRBV6-1; D is perhaps TRBD1 (5 bases). This CDR3 contains 16 residues. V lost 2 bases and J lost 2, with 13 bases in between. Germline V CDR1 and CDR2: MNHNS, SASEGT.

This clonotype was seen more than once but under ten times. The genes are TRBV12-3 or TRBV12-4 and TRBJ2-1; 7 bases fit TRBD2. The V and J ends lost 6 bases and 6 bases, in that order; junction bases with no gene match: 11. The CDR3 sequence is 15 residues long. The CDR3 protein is CASRSKGLGSNEQFF. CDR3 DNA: TGTGCCAGCAGATCTAAAGGACTAGGTAGCAATGAGCAGTTCTTC.

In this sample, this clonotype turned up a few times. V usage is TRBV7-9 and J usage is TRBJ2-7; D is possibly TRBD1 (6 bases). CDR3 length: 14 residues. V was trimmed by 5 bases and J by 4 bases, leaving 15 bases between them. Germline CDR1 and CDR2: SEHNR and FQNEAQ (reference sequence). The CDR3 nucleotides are TGTGCCAGCAGCGTCGCGACAGGACGATACGAGCAGTACTTC. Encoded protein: CASSVATGRYEQYF.

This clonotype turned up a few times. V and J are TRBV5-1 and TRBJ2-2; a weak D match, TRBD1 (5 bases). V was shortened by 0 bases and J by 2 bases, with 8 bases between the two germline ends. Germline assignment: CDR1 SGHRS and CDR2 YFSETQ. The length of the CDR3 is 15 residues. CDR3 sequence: CASSLEQVNTGELFF. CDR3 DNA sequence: TGCGCCAGCAGCTTGGAACAGGTCAACACCGGGGAGCTGTTTTTT. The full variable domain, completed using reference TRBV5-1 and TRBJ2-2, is KAGVTQTPRYLIKTRGQQVTLSCSPISGHRSVSWYQQTPGQGLQFLFEYFSETQRNKGNFPGRFSGRQFSNSRSEMNVSTLELGDSALYLCASSLEQVNTGELFFGEGSRLTVL.

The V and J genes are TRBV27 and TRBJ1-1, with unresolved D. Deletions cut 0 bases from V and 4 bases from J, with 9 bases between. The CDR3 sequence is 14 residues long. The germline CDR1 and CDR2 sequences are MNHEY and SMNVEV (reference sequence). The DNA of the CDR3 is TGTGCCAGCAGTTTATCGTCACGGCTCACTGAAGCTTTCTTT. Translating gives CASSLSSRLTEAFF.

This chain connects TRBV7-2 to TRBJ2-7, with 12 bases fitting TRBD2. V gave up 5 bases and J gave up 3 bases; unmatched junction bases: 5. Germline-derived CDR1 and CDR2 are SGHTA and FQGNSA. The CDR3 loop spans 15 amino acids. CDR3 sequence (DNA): TGTGCCAGCAGCACTCGGACTAGCGGGAACTACGAGCAGTACTTC. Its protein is CASSTRTSGNYEQYF.

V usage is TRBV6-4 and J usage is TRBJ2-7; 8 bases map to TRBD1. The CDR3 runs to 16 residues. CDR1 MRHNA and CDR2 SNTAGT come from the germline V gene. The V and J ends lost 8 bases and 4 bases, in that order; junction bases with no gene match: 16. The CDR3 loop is CASGPGTGSSFYEQYF. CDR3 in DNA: TGTGCCAGCGGTCCCGGGACAGGATCTAGCTTTTACGAGCAGTACTTC.

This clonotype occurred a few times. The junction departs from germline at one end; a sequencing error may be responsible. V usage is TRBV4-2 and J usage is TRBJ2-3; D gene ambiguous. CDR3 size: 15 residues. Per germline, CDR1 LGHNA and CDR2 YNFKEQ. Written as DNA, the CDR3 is TGTGCCAGCAGCGAAGATCCTCTTTCATCAGATACGCAGTATTTT. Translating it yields CASSEDPLSSDTQYF.